Presented here are 13 T cell receptor beta chains from one specimen sequenced in a study of chemoradiotherapy in HPV16-positive cancers. Some clones are missing from TCRdb's copy, which holds only in-frame ones; the method was immunoSEQ multiplex PCR. This table holds about 32,000 clones, approximately 90% found once. Sequenced here: blood, sampled from a patient who underwent chemoradiotherapy. The receptor set was obtained from a human donor with HPV-associated anogenital cancer.

The V call is TRBV9, the J call TRBJ2-1; 7 bases agree with TRBD1. The trim removed 4 bases at V and 3 bases at J, leaving 13 bases unmatched. CDR1 SGDLS and CDR2 YYNGEE come from the germline V gene. The length of the CDR3 is 17 residues. This CDR3 reads CASSPDPTGTLYNEQFF. CDR3 DNA: TGTGCCAGCAGCCCAGACCCGACAGGGACCCTCTACAATGAGCAGTTCTTC.

This clone was recorded once. The chain couples TRBV6-1 to TRBJ2-7; D unclear. The germline V gene has CDR1 MNHNS and CDR2 SASEGT. The CDR3 covers 13 residues. The V end was cut by 7 bases, the J end by 6 bases, with 16 bases between. The CDR3: CASTSGSPSEQYF. As DNA, the CDR3 is TGTGCCAGCACATCCGGGTCCCCTAGCGAGCAGTACTTC.

The chain combines TRBV29-1 with TRBJ2-2, with D perhaps being TRBD1 or TRBD2 (5 bases each). Germline CDR1 is SQVTM and CDR2 is ANQGSEA. V lost 3 bases to trimming and J lost 5 bases, with 10 bases between them. The CDR3 length is 13 residues. CDR3 sequence reads: CSVDERGTGELFF. DNA for the CDR3: TGCAGCGTTGATGAGAGGGGAACCGGGGAGCTGTTTTTT.

The CDR3 DNA reads as TGTGCCAGCAGCCTGACAGGGGAGAACACTGAAGCTTTCTTT. The encoded protein is CASSLTGENTEAFF. The rearrangement joins TRBV5-5 to TRBJ1-1; 8 bases map to TRBD1. The CDR3 runs to 14 residues. Germline values: CDR1 SGHKS, CDR2 YYEKEE (reference sequence). The ends lost 4 bases at V and 1 base at J; junction bases unmatched: 3.

A single count supports this clone. The rearrangement joins TRBV6-6 to TRBJ2-7, with D possibly TRBD2 on 5 matching bases. The V gene lost 2 bases and the J gene lost 3 bases, with 8 bases spanning the gap. Germline loops: CDR1 MNHNY, CDR2 SVGAGI (reference sequence). The length of the CDR3 is 13 residues. In DNA form, the CDR3 reads TGTGCCAGCAGTTACGGAGGATTCTACGAGCAGTACTTC. Its translation: CASSYGGFYEQYF.

This chain joins TRBV2 and TRBJ1-2; 8 positions agree with TRBD1. Germline CDR1 reads SNHLY; CDR2 reads FYNNEI. CDR3 size: 14 residues. With V trimmed by 4 bases and J by 5 bases, 6 bases remained unmatched. The CDR3 region has the DNA TGTGCCAGCAGTGTTGACAGGGGCGGGTATGGCTACACCTTC. Translating gives CASSVDRGGYGYTF.

In this sample, this clone turned up once. The chain employs TRBV27 and TRBJ1-1; D not certain. The V end was cut by 5 bases, the J end by 4 bases, with 14 bases between. Germline loops: CDR1 MNHEY, CDR2 SMNVEV (reference sequence). This CDR3 region has 14 residues. The CDR3 here is CASSKSPLATEAFF. Written as DNA, the CDR3 is TGTGCCAGCAGTAAGAGCCCCCTCGCCACTGAAGCTTTCTTT.

The rearrangement uses TRBV5-1 and TRBJ2-1; D may be TRBD2 (5 bases). This CDR3 is built from 13 residues. Germline assignment: CDR1 SGHRS and CDR2 YFSETQ. V was shortened by 4 bases and J by 4 bases, with 9 bases between the two germline ends. CDR3: CASSPDSYNEQFF. CDR3 nucleotide sequence: TGCGCCAGCAGCCCGGACTCGTACAATGAGCAGTTCTTC.

This clone was observed a single time. The V gene is TRBV7-2, the J gene TRBJ1-6, with 7 bases aligning to TRBD1. Germline CDR1 SGHTA, CDR2 FQGNSA. Trimming at V came to 5 bases and at J to 6 bases, leaving 7 bases not matched to a gene. The CDR3 loop spans 15 amino acids. Written as DNA, the CDR3 is TGTGCCAGCAGCCCAGGGGACAGATTTAATTCACCCCTCCACTTT. Translating gives CASSPGDRFNSPLHF. The full variable domain, completed using reference TRBV7-2 and TRBJ1-6, is GAGVSQSPSNKVTEKGKDVELRCDPISGHTALYWYRQSLGQGLEFLIYFQGNSAPDKSGLPSDRFSAERTGGSVSTLTIQRTQQEDSAVYLCASSPGDRFNSPLHFGNGTRLTVT.

This chain joins TRBV7-9 and TRBJ2-1; possible D gene TRBD2, 6 bases. Trimming removed 8 bases from V and 6 bases from J, with 8 bases in between. The V gene's germline CDR1 is SEHNR and CDR2 FQNEAQ (reference sequence). The CDR3 has 11 amino acids. The CDR3 DNA reads TGTGCCAGCCAAGCGGGCAATGAGCAGTTCTTC. It encodes CASQAGNEQFF.

This clone was seen once. The rearrangement links TRBV15 to TRBJ1-6; 7 nucleotides align to TRBD1. The V segment lost 0 bases and the J segment 7 bases; nucleotides outside the gene matches: 15. The CDR3 spans 19 residues. Germline CDR1 and CDR2: LNHNV and YYDKDF (reference sequence). The CDR3 DNA follows: TGTGCCACCAGCAGAGACATTCTGTTTGGAGGGGGCTCGAATTCACCCCTCCACTTT. Translation: CATSRDILFGGGSNSPLHF.

This chain connects TRBV11-3 to TRBJ2-5; 13 nucleotides match TRBD2. From germline, CDR1 is SGHNT and CDR2 YENEEA. V gave up 5 bases and J gave up 3 bases; unmatched junction bases: 3. The CDR3 spans 15 residues. CDR3 region: CASSRLAGGKETQYF. The CDR3 DNA follows: TGTGCCAGCAGCCGACTAGCGGGGGGAAAAGAGACCCAGTACTTC.

The genes are TRBV27 and TRBJ1-5; D is unclear. CDR3 length equals 15 residues. Germline CDR1 MNHEY, CDR2 SMNVEV (reference sequence). Trimming cost V 6 bases and J 0 bases, with 12 bases left between them. The CDR3 loop reads CASSPSPNSNQPQHF. The CDR3 bases are TGTGCCAGCAGCCCCTCACCAAATAGCAATCAGCCCCAGCATTTT.